A single sample is the source of the 21 T cell receptor beta chains below, sequenced in a study of cytomegalovirus exposure and HLA in healthy donors. It was with 60 Vbeta and 13 Jbeta primers that the PCR ran. Clones were sequenced by immunoSEQ multiplex PCR, and TCRdb holds only the in-frame ones, with some missing. The sample has 170,000 or so clones; roughly 81% are singletons. The sequenced material came from PBMCs. The source of these receptors is a girl aged 10 to 17 in good health and CMV-seropositive.

The gene calls are TRBV2 and TRBJ2-1; the D gene is possibly TRBD2 (6 bases). The V end was cut by 6 bases, the J end by 6 bases, with 15 bases between. Germline V lookup: CDR1 SNHLY, CDR2 FYNNEI. This CDR3 spans 14 amino acids. DNA of the CDR3: TGTGCCAGCAGCACCTCGGGACTCCCCAATGAGCAGTTCTTC. Amino acids: CASSTSGLPNEQFF.

This clone was seen a handful of times. The chain is built from TRBV6-4 and TRBJ1-1; D remains unclear. From germline, CDR1 is MRHNA and CDR2 SNTAGT. V gave up 3 bases and J gave up 4 bases, with 9 bases separating them. The CDR3 is 13 amino acids. This CDR3 is CASSDTGSTEAFF. CDR3 DNA: TGTGCCAGCAGTGATACGGGAAGCACTGAAGCTTTCTTT.

This CDR3 is CASSPPATNEKLFF. The CDR3 coding sequence is TGTGCCAGTAGTCCCCCCGCAACTAATGAAAAACTGTTTTTT. The chain couples TRBV19 to TRBJ1-4; no definite D call. Trimming pared 5 bases from V and 0 bases from J, leaving 7 bases between. The CDR3 totals 14 residues. Germline CDR1 and CDR2: LNHDA and SQIVND (reference sequence).

This clone has only one observation. The chain couples TRBV6-5 to TRBJ2-1, with TRBD2 matching 12 bases. The CDR3 extends over 15 amino acids. With V trimmed by 6 bases and J by 9 bases, 9 bases remained unmatched. CDR1 is MNHEY, CDR2 SVGAGI, per germline. The CDR3 here is CASRASGGAVGEQFF. In nucleotides, the CDR3 is TGTGCCAGCAGGGCTAGCGGGGGGGCGGTTGGTGAGCAGTTCTTC.

The chain has TRBV30 and TRBJ1-4, with 10 bases that match TRBD1. The trim removed 5 bases at V and 8 bases at J, leaving 8 bases unmatched. Germline V gene data show CDR1 as GTSNPN and CDR2 as SVGIG (reference sequence). The CDR3 runs to 14 residues. The CDR3 loop reads CAWPRDRGREKLFF. CDR3 nucleotide sequence: TGTGCCTGGCCCCGGGACAGGGGACGAGAAAAACTGTTTTTT.

The chain uses TRBV29-1 and TRBJ1-1; the D is unclear. The CDR3 runs to 13 residues. Germline V gives CDR1 SQVTM, CDR2 ANQGSEA. Trimming pared 4 bases from V and 3 bases from J, leaving 12 bases between. CDR3 DNA sequence: TGCAGCGTTGCCGGGGTCCTTCACACTGAAGCTTTCTTT. Amino acid sequence: CSVAGVLHTEAFF.

V gene TRBV9 combines with J gene TRBJ1-6; D might be TRBD1 (5 bases). Germline CDR1 reads SGDLS; CDR2 reads YYNGEE. The CDR3 length is 13 residues. V was cut by 6 bases and J by 7 bases, with 11 bases left in between. CDR3 residues: CASTQGRNSPLHF. In nucleotides, the CDR3 is TGTGCCAGCACTCAGGGTCGGAATTCACCCCTCCACTTT.

There are a few counts of this clone. This chain joins TRBV9 and TRBJ1-6; 7 bases are a match to TRBD1. Germline CDR1 and CDR2: SGDLS and YYNGEE. The ends lost 0 bases at V and 7 bases at J; junction bases unmatched: 4. The CDR3 is 15 residues long. CDR3 protein: CASSVEGAVNSPLHF. The CDR3 DNA follows: TGTGCCAGCAGCGTAGAGGGGGCAGTGAATTCACCCCTCCACTTT.

The chain employs TRBV19 and TRBJ1-5; D is ambiguous. V shed 6 bases and J shed 0 bases, with 18 bases lying between them. The CDR3 has 17 amino acids. Germline values: CDR1 LNHDA, CDR2 SQIVND (reference sequence). CDR3 nucleotides: TGTGCCAGTAGACTCCTCAAAGCGGGTTATAGCAATCAGCCCCAGCATTTT. This encodes CASRLLKAGYSNQPQHF.

This chain uses TRBV7-9 with TRBJ1-1; perhaps TRBD1 as D (5 bases). CDR1 and CDR2 (germline): SEHNR, FQNEAQ (reference sequence). V was shortened by 7 bases and J by 3 bases, with 24 bases between the two germline ends. The CDR3 has 17 residues. As DNA, the CDR3 is TGTGCCAGCACCTCGGTGTGGACAAAGGGCGTAGACACTGAAGCTTTCTTT. Its translation: CASTSVWTKGVDTEAFF.

The rearrangement uses TRBV19 and TRBJ2-5; tentative D call: TRBD1 (5 bases). The CDR3 runs 14 residues. Germline loops: CDR1 LNHDA, CDR2 SQIVND (reference sequence). V lost 1 base and J lost 5, with 11 bases in between. The DNA of the CDR3 is TGTGCCAGTAGTATAGGCAGGGTGGAGGAGACCCAGTACTTC. Translating gives CASSIGRVEETQYF.

CDR3 nucleotide sequence: TGTGCCAGCAGCACCAGACAGGGGAAGGGGGAGACCCAGTACTTC. Translated, it gives CASSTRQGKGETQYF. The chain carries TRBV7-8 and TRBJ2-5, with 8 bases matching TRBD1. The CDR3 length is 15 residues. The germline CDR1 and CDR2 sequences are SGHVS and FQNEAQ. J gave up 5 bases and V 5 bases, and 10 bases lay outside the gene matches.

This clone showed up just once. The chain links TRBV6-1 to TRBJ1-3, with 9 bases matching TRBD1. Germline CDR1 reads MNHNS; CDR2 reads SASEGT. The CDR3 has 17 amino acids. The ends lost 1 base at V and 4 bases at J; junction bases unmatched: 8. The CDR3: CASSEVGQGSAGNTIYF. CDR3 DNA sequence: TGTGCCAGCAGTGAAGTCGGACAGGGGTCGGCGGGAAACACCATATATTTT.

The chain employs TRBV25-1 and TRBJ2-1; 7 bases are a match to TRBD2. This CDR3 comprises 15 residues. V shed 10 bases and J 3 bases; nucleotides not matched to a gene: 12. From germline, CDR1 is MGHDK and CDR2 SYGVNS. CDR3 loop: CAILPPGLHYNEQFF. DNA for the CDR3: TGTGCCATCTTGCCCCCGGGACTACACTACAATGAGCAGTTCTTC.

The chain employs TRBV2 and TRBJ2-5, with TRBD2 matching over 9 bases. Unmatched junction bases numbered 10, after V lost 6 bases and J lost 8 bases. Germline CDR1 is SNHLY and CDR2 is FYNNEI. This CDR3 spans 14 amino acids. Here the CDR3 reads CASSHGLAWPTQYF. The CDR3 DNA follows: TGTGCCAGCAGCCACGGACTAGCGTGGCCCACCCAGTACTTC.

The J gene is TRBJ2-1, the V gene TRBV25-1; 12 bases match TRBD1. The germline V gene has CDR1 MGHDK and CDR2 SYGVNS. The CDR3 is made up of 17 amino acids. V lost 4 bases and J lost 5; bases outside the gene matches: 9. CDR3 DNA: TGTGCCAGCAGTGGATATACCCGGGACAGGGGGCACAATGAGCAGTTCTTC. Protein: CASSGYTRDRGHNEQFF.

This clone was found once. The chain uses TRBV21-1 and TRBJ2-7; the table's D call, TRBD1, has no DNA check behind it. TRBV21-1 corresponds to a pseudogene. The CDR3 sequence is 10 residues long. The CDR3 DNA reads as TGTGCCAGCAGCAACCTATACAGGGGGGTC. Translating it yields CASSNLYRGV.

Comments on this clone: Compared with germline, one end of the junction differs, possibly owing to a read error. The chain carries TRBV7-9 and TRBJ1-2; 8 nucleotides match TRBD1. The CDR3 runs to 17 residues. Germline CDR1 SEHNR, CDR2 FQNEAQ (reference sequence). The CDR3 DNA sequence: TGTTCCAGCAGCCCCGCAGGGGGCGACCCTCCAAACTATGGCTACACCTTC. Encoded protein: CSSSPAGGDPPNYGYTF. The variable domain in full, with the rest retrieved from reference TRBV7-9 and TRBJ1-2, is DTGVSQNPRHKITKRGQNVTFRCDPISEHNRLYWYRQTLGQGPEFLTYFQNEAQLEKSRLLSDRFSAERPKGSFSTLEIQRTEQGDSAMYLCSSSPAGGDPPNYGYTFGSGTRLTVV.

This clone was seen only a few times. This chain joins TRBV7-9 and TRBJ1-1; D is unresolved. V lost 2 bases and J 3 bases, leaving 7 bases between the germline ends. The CDR3 length is 13 residues. The germline V gene has CDR1 SEHNR and CDR2 FQNEAQ (reference sequence). The CDR3 DNA is TGTGCCAGCAGCTTACAGGACTACACTGAAGCTTTCTTT. Its protein product is CASSLQDYTEAFF.

The chain recombines TRBV7-9 with TRBJ1-2, with unresolved D. V lost 1 base and J 2 bases, leaving 5 bases between the germline ends. There are 13 residues in the CDR3. The germline V gene encodes CDR1 SEHNR and CDR2 FQNEAQ (reference sequence). The CDR3 region is CASSLEQNYGYTF. The DNA of the CDR3 is TGTGCCAGCAGCTTAGAACAGAACTATGGCTACACCTTC. Full variable domain (remainder filled in from reference TRBV7-9 and TRBJ1-2): DTGVSQNPRHKITKRGQNVTFRCDPISEHNRLYWYRQTLGQGPEFLTYFQNEAQLEKSRLLSDRFSAERPKGSFSTLEIQRTEQGDSAMYLCASSLEQNYGYTFGSGTRLTVV.

V and J are TRBV5-1 and TRBJ2-1; 7 positions match TRBD2. This CDR3 has 15 residues. J lost 9 bases, V lost 0 bases, and 9 bases had no gene match. Looked up from germline, CDR1 is SGHRS and CDR2 is YFSETQ. The CDR3, as DNA: TGCGCCAGCAGCTTGGCCGGGCTAGCGGAGGGTGAGCAGTTCTTC. This gives the protein CASSLAGLAEGEQFF.